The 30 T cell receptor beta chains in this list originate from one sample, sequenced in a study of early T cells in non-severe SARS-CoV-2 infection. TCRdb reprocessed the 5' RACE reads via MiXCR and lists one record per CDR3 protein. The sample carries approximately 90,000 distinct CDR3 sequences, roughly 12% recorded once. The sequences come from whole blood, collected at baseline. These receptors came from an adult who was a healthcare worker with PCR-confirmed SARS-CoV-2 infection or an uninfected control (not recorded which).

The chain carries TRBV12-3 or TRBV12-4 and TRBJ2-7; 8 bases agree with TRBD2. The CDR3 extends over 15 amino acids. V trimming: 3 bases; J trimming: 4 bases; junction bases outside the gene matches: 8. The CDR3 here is CASSLRGALLYEQYF. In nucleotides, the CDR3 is TGTGCCAGCAGTTTGCGGGGGGCCCTATTGTACGAGCAGTACTTC.

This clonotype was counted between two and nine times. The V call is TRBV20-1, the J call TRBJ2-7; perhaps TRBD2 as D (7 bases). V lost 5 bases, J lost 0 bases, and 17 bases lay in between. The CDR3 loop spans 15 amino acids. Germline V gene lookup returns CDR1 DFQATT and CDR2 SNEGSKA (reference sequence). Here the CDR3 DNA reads TGCAGTGCTGCTCAAGGGGGGGGAAGCTCCTACGAGCAGTACTTC. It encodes CSAAQGGGSSYEQYF.

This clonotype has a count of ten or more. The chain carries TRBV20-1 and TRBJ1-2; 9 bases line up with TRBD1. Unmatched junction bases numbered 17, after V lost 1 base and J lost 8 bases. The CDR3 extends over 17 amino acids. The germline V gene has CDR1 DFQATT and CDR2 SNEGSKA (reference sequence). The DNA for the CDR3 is TGCAGTGCTAGAGCCCTAGTGACACAGGGGGCAGCTTTCGGCTACACCTTC. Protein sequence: CSARALVTQGAAFGYTF.

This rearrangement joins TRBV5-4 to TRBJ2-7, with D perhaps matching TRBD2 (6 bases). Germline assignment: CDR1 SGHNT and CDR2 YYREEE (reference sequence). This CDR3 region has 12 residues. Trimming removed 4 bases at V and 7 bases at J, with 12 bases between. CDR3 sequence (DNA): TGTGCCAGCAGCGAAACCCGGGGGGAGCAGTACTTC. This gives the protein CASSETRGEQYF.

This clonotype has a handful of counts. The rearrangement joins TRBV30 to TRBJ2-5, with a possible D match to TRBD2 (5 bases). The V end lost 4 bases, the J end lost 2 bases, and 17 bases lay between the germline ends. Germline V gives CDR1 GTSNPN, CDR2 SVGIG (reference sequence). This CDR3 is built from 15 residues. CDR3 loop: CAWNRAGITQETQYF. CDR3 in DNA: TGTGCCTGGAATCGTGCCGGGATTACGCAAGAGACCCAGTACTTC.

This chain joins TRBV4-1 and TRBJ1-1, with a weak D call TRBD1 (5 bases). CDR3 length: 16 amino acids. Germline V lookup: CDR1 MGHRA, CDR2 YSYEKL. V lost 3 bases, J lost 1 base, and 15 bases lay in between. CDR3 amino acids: CASSHSTERANTEAFF. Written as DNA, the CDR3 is TGCGCCAGCAGCCACTCGACAGAAAGGGCGAACACTGAAGCTTTCTTT.

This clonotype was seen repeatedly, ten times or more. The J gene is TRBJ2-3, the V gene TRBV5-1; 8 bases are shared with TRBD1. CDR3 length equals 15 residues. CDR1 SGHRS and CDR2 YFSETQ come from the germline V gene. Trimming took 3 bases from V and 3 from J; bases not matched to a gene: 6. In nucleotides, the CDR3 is TGCGCCAGCAGCTGGGGGGACAGGAAAACAGATACGCAGTATTTT. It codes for CASSWGDRKTDTQYF.

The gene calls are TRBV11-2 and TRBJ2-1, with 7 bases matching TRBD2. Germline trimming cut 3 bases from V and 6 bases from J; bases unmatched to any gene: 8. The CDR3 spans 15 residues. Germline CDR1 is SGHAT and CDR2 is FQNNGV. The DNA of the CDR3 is TGTGCCAGCAGCTTTCGGGGCCCGGGGGGCAATGAGCAGTTCTTC. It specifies CASSFRGPGGNEQFF.

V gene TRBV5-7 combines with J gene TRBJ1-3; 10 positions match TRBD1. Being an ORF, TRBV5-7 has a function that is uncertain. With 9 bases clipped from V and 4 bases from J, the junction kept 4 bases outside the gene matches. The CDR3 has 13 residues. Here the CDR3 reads CATGQGEGNTIYF. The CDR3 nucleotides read TGTGCCACCGGACAGGGGGAAGGAAACACCATATATTTT.

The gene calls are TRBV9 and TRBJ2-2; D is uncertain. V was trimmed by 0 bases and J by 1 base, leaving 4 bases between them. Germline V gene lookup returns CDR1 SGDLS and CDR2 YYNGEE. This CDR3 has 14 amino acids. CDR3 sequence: CASSVVGNTGELFF. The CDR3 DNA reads TGTGCCAGCAGCGTAGTGGGGAACACCGGGGAGCTGTTTTTT. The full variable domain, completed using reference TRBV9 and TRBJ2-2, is DSGVTQTPKHLITATGQRVTLRCSPRSGDLSVYWYQQSLDQGLQFLIQYYNGEERAKGNILERFSAQQFPDLHSELNLSSLELGDSALYFCASSVVGNTGELFFGEGSRLTVL.

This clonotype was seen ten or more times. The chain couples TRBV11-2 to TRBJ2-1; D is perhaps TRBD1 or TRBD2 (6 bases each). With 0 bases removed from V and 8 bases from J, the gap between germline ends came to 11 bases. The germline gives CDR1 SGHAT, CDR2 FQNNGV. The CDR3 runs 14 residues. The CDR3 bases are TGTGCCAGCAGCTTAGATGGAGGGGGGCATGAGCAGTTCTTC. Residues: CASSLDGGGHEQFF.

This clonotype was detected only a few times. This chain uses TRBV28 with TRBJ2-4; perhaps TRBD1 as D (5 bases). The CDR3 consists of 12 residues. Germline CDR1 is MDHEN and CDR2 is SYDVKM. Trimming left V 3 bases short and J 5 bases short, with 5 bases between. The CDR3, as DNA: TGTGCCAGCAGTTTGACAGAAAACATTCAGTACTTC. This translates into CASSLTENIQYF.

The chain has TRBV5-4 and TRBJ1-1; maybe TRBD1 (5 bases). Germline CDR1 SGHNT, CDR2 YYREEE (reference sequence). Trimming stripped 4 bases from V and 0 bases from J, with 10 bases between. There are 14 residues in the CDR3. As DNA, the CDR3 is TGTGCCAGCAGCGGAAAGACAGTGAACACTGAAGCTTTCTTT. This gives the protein CASSGKTVNTEAFF.

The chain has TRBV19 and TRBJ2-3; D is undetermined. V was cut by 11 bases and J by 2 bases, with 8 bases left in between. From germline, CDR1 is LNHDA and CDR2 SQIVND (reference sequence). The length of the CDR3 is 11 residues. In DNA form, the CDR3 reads TGTGCCTCGACGAACACAGATACGCAGTATTTT. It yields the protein CASTNTDTQYF.

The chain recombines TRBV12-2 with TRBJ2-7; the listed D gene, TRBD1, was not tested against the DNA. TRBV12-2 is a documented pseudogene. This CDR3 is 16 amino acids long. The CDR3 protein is CASRSASPGRRNEQYF. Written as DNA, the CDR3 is TGTGCAAGTCGCTCCGCTTCCCCGGGCCGCAGGAACGAGCAGTACTTC.

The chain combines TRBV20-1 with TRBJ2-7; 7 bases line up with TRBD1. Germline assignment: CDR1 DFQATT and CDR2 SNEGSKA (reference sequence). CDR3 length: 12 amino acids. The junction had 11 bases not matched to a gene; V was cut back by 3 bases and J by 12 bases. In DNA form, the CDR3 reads TGCAGTGCTAGTCAGGGACAGCTCCAGCCGTACTTC. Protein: CSASQGQLQPYF.

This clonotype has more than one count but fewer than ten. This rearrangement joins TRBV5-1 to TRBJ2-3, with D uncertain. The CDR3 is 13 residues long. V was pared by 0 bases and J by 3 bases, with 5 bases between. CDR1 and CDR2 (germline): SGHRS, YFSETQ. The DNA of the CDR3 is TGCGCCAGCAGCTTGGGGCGGACAGATACGCAGTATTTT. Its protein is CASSLGRTDTQYF.

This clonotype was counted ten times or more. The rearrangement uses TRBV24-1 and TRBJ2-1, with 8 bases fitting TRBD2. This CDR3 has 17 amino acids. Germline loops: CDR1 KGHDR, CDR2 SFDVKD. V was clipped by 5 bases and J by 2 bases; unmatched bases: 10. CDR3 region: CATSAPSGGDPYNEQFF. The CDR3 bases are TGTGCCACCAGTGCCCCCTCGGGAGGGGACCCCTACAATGAGCAGTTCTTC.

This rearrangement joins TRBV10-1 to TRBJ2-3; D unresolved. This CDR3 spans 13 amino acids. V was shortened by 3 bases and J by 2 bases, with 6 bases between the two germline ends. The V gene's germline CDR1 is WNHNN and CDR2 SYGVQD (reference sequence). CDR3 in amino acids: CASSDPDTDTQYF. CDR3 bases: TGCGCCAGCAGTGATCCAGACACAGATACGCAGTATTTT.

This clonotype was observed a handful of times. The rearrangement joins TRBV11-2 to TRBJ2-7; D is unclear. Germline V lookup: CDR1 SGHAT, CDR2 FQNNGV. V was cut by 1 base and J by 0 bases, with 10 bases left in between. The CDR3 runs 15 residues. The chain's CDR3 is CASSLGQESSYEQYF. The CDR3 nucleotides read TGTGCCAGCAGCTTAGGGCAGGAGAGCTCCTACGAGCAGTACTTC. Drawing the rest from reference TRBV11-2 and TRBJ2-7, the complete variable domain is EAGVAQSPRYKIIEKRQSVAFWCNPISGHATLYWYQQILGQGPKLLIQFQNNGVVDDSQLPKDRFSAERLKGVDSTLKIQPAKLEDSAVYLCASSLGQESSYEQYFGPGTRLTVT.

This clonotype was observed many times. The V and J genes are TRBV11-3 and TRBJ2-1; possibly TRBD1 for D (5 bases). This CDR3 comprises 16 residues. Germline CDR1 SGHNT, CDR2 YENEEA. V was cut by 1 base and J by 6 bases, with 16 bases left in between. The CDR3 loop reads CASSLVRQARGNEQFF. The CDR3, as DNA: TGTGCCAGCAGCTTAGTAAGGCAGGCAAGGGGCAATGAGCAGTTCTTC.

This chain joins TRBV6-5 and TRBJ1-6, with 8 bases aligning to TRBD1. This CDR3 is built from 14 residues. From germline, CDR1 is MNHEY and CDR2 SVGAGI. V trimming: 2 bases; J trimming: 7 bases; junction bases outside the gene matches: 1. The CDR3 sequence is CASSYHRGNSPLHF. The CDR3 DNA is TGTGCCAGCAGTTACCACAGGGGGAATTCACCCCTCCACTTT.

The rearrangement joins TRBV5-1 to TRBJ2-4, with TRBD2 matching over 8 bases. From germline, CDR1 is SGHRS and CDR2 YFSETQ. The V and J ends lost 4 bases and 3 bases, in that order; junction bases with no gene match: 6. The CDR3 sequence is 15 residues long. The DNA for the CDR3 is TGCGCCAGCAGCCCGGCGGGAGGCGTCAAAAACATTCAGTACTTC. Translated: CASSPAGGVKNIQYF. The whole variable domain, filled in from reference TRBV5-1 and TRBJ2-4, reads KAGVTQTPRYLIKTRGQQVTLSCSPISGHRSVSWYQQTPGQGLQFLFEYFSETQRNKGNFPGRFSGRQFSNSRSEMNVSTLELGDSALYLCASSPAGGVKNIQYFGAGTRLSVL.

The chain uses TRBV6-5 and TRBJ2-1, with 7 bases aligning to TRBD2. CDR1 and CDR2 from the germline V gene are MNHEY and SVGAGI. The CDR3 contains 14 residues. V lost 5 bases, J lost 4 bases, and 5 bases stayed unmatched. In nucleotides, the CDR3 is TGTGCCAGCAGTAAAGCGGGATTATACAATGAGCAGTTCTTC. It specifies CASSKAGLYNEQFF.

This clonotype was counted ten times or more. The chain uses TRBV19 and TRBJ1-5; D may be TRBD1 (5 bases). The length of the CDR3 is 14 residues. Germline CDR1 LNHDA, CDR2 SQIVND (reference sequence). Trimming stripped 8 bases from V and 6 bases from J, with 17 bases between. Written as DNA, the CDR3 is TGTGCCAGTCAACGGGTGGGGCTGGGTCAGCCCCAGCATTTT. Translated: CASQRVGLGQPQHF.

CDR3 coding DNA: TGTGCCAGCAGGGGAGCGGGGGGAAGGGCTGAAGCTTTCTTT. Amino acid sequence: CASRGAGGRAEAFF. V is TRBV2 and J is TRBJ1-1; weak D call: TRBD1 (5 bases). Germline lookup yields CDR1 SNHLY and CDR2 FYNNEI. The CDR3 loop spans 14 amino acids. V dropped 6 bases and J dropped 6 bases, with 17 bases sitting between them.

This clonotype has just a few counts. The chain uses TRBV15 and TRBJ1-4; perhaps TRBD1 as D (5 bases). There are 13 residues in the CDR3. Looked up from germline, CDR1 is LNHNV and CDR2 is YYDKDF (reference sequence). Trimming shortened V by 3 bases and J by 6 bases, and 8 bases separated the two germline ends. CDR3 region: CATSRDNDEKLFF. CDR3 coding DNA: TGTGCCACCAGCAGGGACAACGATGAAAAACTGTTTTTT.

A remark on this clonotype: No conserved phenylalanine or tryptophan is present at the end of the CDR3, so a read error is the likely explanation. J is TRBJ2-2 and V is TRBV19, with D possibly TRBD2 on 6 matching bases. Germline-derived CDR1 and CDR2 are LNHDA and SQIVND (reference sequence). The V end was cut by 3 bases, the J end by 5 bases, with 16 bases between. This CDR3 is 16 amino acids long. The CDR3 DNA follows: TGTGCCAGTAGTATCCTCATTGGAGGGCCTACCGGGGAGCTGTTTTTG. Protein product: CASSILIGGPTGELFL.

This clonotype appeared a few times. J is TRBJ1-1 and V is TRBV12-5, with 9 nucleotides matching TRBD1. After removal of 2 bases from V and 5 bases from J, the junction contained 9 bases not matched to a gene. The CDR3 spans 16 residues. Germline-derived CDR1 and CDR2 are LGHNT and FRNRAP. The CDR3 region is CASGLPRGTGSTEAFF. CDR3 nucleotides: TGTGCTAGTGGTTTGCCACGGGGGACAGGGAGTACTGAAGCTTTCTTT.

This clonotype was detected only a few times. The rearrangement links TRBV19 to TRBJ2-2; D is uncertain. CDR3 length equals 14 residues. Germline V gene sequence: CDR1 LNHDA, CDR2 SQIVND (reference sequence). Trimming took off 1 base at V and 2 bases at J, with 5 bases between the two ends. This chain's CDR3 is CASSIVSNTGELFF. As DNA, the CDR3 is TGTGCCAGTAGTATAGTATCCAACACCGGGGAGCTGTTTTTT. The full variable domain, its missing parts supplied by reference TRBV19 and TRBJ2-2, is DGGITQSPKYLFRKEGQNVTLSCEQNLNHDAMYWYRQDPGQGLRLIYYSQIVNDFQKGDIAEGYSVSREKKESFPLTVTSAQKNPTAFYLCASSIVSNTGELFFGEGSRLTVL.